This is a list of T cell receptor beta chains from one sample in a study of cytomegalovirus exposure and HLA in healthy donors. Profiling relied on immunoSEQ multiplex PCR, and the TCRdb table lists in-frame clones only, not all of them. The data contain over 150,000 clones, 80% to 85% of them singletons. Material for sequencing was PBMCs. The receptor source for this set is a girl between 2 and 10 years old in good health and CMV-seropositive. Both conserved end residues are part of each CDR3. The D gene is left open where the match is weak.

TRBD2,13,TRBV5-1,CASGLAVSYEQYF
.,13,TRBV28,CASSPTMPYGYTF
.,14,TRBV6-1,CASSAEGFYNEQFF
TRBD2,14,TRBV30,CAWSWGGGNNEQFF
.,14,TRBV5-6,CASSPNPQGVAQYF
TRBD1,17,TRBV5-4,CASSLESGTGRTDTQYF
.,15,TRBV2,CASSEANIRATEAFF
.,13,TRBV19,CASSQSGDPEAFF
TRBD2,14,TRBV9,CASSREGLNNEQFF
.,13,TRBV28,CASSIERGQPQHF
TRBD1,12,TRBV28,CAIQTGGTEAFF
TRBD2,13,TRBV6-5,CASGTSGGETQYF
TRBD2,16,TRBV30,CAWSQTSGSTGETQYF
TRBD2,18,TRBV4-1,CASSQDRAGLAGGGELFF
TRBD1,15,TRBV30,CAWQPDRAMNTEAFF
.,16,TRBV4-1,CASSQGGIGFVGKLFF